This TCR beta chain was captured by sequencing in a study of cytomegalovirus exposure and HLA in healthy donors. As for this clone: Antigen specificity is unknown.

The PCR contained 60 Vbeta and 13 Jbeta primers. Method: immunoSEQ multiplex PCR; TCRdb's copy keeps in-frame clones and lacks some. Of some 240,000 clones in the sample, around 80% were seen once. Whole-study findings and limits: In most subjects, TCR beta sequences reportedly gave accurate predictions of HLA-A and HLA-B alleles. Only CMV serostatus was available as immune exposure information.

This TCR came from a male donor in good health and CMV-seronegative. The sequencing input was PBMCs.

The CDR3 DNA reads as TGTGCCAGCAGTGAACAGAATAGCAATCAGCCCCAGCATTTT. Amino acids: CASSEQNSNQPQHF. V and J are TRBV6-5 and TRBJ1-5, with no clear D. In germline, CDR1 is MNHEY, CDR2 SVGAGI. V was cut by 5 bases and J by 0 bases, with 8 bases left in between. This CDR3 comprises 14 residues.